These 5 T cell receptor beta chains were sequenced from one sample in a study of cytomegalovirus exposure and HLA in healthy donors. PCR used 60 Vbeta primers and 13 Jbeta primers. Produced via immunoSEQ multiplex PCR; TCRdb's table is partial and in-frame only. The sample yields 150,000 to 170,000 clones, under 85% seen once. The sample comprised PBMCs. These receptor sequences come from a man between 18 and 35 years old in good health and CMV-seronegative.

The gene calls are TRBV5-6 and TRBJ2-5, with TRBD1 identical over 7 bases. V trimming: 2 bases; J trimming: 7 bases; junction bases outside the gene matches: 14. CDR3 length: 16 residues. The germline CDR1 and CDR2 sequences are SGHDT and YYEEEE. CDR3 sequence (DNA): TGTGCCAGCAGCTTAATACAGGGGCCTGACCAGAGGACCCAGTACTTC. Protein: CASSLIQGPDQRTQYF.

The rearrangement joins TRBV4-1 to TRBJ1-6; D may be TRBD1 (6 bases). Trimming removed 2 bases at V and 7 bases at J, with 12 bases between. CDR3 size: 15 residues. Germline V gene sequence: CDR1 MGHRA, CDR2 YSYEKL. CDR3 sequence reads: CASSQRRGENSPLHF. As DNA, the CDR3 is TGCGCCAGCAGCCAACGCAGGGGTGAGAATTCACCCCTCCACTTT.

CDR3: CASSPFPAQGAEAFF. CDR3 in DNA: TGTGCCAGCAGCCCATTCCCCGCACAGGGTGCTGAAGCTTTCTTT. This rearrangement joins TRBV11-2 to TRBJ1-1, with D possibly being TRBD1 (6 bases). The germline gives CDR1 SGHAT, CDR2 FQNNGV. The CDR3 loop spans 15 amino acids. V lost 5 bases to trimming and J lost 6 bases, with 19 bases between them. Based on the CDR3 plus reference TRBV11-2 and TRBJ1-1, the full variable domain is EAGVAQSPRYKIIEKRQSVAFWCNPISGHATLYWYQQILGQGPKLLIQFQNNGVVDDSQLPKDRFSAERLKGVDSTLKIQPAKLEDSAVYLCASSPFPAQGAEAFFGQGTRLTVV.

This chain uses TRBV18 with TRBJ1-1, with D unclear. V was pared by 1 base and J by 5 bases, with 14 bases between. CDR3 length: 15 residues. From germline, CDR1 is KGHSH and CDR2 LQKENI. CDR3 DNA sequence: TGTGCCAGCTCACCACAGGGCACCCGGGGAACTGAAGCTTTCTTT. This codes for CASSPQGTRGTEAFF. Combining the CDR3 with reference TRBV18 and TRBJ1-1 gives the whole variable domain NAGVMQNPRHLVRRRGQEARLRCSPMKGHSHVYWYRQLPEEGLKFMVYLQKENIIDESGMPKERFSAEFPKEGPSILRIQQVVRGDSAAYFCASSPQGTRGTEAFFGQGTRLTVV.

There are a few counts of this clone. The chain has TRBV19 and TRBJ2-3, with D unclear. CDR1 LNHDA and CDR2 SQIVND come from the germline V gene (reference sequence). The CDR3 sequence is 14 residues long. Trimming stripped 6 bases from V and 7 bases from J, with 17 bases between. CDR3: CASRNSVIPNTQYF. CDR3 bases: TGTGCCAGTAGAAACAGTGTTATACCTAATACGCAGTATTTT.